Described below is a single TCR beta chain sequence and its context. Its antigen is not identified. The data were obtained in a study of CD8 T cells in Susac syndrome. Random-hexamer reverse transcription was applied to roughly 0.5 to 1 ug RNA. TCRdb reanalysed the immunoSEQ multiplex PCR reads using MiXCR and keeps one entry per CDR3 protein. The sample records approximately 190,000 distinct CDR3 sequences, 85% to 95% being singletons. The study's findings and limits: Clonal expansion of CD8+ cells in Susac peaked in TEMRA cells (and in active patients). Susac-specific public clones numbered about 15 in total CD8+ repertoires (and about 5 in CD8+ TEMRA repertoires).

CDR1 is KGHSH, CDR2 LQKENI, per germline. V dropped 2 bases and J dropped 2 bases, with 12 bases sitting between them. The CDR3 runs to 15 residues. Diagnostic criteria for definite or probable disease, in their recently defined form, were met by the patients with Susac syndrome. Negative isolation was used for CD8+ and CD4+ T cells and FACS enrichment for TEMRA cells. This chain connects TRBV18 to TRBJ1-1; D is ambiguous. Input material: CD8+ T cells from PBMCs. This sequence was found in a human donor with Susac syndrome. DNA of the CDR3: TGTGCCAGCTCACCATCAAACTCCGGAAACACTGAAGCTTTCTTT. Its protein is CASSPSNSGNTEAFF. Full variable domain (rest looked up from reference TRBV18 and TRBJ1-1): NAGVMQNPRHLVRRRGQEARLRCSPMKGHSHVYWYRQLPEEGLKFMVYLQKENIIDESGMPKERFSAEFPKEGPSILRIQQVVRGDSAAYFCASSPSNSGNTEAFFGQGTRLTVV.